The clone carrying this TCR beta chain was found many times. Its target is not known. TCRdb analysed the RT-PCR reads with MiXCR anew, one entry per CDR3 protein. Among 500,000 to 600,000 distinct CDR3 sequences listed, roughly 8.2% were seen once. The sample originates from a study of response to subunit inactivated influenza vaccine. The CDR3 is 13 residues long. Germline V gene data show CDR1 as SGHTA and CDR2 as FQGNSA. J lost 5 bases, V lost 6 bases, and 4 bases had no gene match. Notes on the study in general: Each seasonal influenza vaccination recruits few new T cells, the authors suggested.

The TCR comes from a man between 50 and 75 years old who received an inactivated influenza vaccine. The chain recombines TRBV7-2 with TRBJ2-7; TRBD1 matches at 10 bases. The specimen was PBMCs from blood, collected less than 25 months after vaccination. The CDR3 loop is CASRGTGDHEQYF. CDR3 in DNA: TGTGCCAGCAGAGGGACAGGGGACCACGAGCAGTACTTC.